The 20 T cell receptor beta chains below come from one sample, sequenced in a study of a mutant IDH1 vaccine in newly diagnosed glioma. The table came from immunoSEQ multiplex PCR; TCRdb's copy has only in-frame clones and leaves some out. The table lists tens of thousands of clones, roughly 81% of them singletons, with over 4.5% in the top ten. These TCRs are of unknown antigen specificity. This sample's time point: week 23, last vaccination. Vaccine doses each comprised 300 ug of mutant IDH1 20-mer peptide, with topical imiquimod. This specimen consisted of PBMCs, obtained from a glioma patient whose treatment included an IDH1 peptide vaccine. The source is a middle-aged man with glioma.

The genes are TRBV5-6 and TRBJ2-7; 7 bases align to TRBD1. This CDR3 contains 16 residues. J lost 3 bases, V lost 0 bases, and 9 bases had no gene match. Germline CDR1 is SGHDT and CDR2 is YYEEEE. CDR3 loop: CASSLGQGTSHYEQYF. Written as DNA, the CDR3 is TGTGCCAGCAGCTTGGGACAGGGAACTTCCCACTACGAGCAGTACTTC.

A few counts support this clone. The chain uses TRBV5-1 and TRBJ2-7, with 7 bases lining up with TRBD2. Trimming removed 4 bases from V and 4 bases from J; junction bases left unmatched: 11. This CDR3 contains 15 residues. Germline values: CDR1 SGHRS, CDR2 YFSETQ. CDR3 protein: CASSALGLAAYEQYF. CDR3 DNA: TGCGCCAGCAGCGCCCTAGGGCTAGCGGCGTACGAGCAGTACTTC.

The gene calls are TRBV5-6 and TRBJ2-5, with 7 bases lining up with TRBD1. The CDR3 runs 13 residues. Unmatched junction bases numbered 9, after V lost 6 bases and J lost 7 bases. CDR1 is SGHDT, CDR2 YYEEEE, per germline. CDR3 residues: CASTLPGGLTQYF. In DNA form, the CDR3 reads TGTGCCAGCACCCTACCAGGGGGATTGACCCAGTACTTC.

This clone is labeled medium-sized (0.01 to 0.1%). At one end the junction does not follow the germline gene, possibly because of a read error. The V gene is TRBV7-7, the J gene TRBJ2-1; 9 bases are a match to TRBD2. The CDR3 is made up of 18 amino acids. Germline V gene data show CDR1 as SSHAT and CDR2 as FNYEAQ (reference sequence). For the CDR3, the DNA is TGTGCTAGCAGCTTAGAGTTTAGCGGGAGTGGGGCTTACAATGAGCAGTTCTTC. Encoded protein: CASSLEFSGSGAYNEQFF. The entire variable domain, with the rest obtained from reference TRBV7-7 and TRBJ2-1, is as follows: GAGVSQSPRYKVTKRGQDVTLRCDPISSHATLYWYQQALGQGPEFLTYFNYEAQPDKSGLPSDRFSAERPEGSISTLTIQRTEQRDSAMYRCASSLEFSGSGAYNEQFFGPGTRLTVL.

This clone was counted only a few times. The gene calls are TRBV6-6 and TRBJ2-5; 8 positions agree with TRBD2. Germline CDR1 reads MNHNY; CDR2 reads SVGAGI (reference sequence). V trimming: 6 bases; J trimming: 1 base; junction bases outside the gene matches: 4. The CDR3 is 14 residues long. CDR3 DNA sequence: TGTGCCAGCAGGGTAGCGGGGCCCCAAGAGACCCAGTACTTC. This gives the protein CASRVAGPQETQYF.

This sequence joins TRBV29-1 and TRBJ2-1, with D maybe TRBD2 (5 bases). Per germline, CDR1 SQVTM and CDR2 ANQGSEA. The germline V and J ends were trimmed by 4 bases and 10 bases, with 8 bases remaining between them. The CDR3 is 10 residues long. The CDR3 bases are TGCAGCGTTGGGACTTCAGAGCAGTTCTTC. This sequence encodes CSVGTSEQFF.

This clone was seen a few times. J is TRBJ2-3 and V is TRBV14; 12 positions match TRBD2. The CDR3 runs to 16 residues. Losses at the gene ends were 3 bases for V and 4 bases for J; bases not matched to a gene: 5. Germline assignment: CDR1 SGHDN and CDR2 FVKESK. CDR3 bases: TGTGCCAGCAGCCATCGACTAGCGGGAGATTCAGATACGCAGTATTTT. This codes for CASSHRLAGDSDTQYF.

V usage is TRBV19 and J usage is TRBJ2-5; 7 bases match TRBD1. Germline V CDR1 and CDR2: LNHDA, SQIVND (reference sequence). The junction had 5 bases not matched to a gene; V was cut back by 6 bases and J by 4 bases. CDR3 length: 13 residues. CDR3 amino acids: CASSNHRGETQYF. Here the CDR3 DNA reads TGTGCCAGTAGCAACCACAGGGGAGAGACCCAGTACTTC.

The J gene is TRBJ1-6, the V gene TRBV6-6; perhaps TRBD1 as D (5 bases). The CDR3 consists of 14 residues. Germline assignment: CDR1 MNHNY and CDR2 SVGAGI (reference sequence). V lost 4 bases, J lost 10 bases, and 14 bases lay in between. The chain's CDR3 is CASSLVDTGSPLHF. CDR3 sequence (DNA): TGTGCCAGCAGTTTGGTGGACACCGGGTCACCCCTCCACTTT.

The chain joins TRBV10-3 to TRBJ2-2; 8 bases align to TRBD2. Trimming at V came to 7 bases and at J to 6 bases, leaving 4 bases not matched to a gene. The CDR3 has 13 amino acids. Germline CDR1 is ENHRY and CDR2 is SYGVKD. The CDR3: CAIKGREAGELFF. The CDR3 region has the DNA TGTGCCATCAAAGGGCGGGAGGCCGGGGAGCTGTTTTTT.

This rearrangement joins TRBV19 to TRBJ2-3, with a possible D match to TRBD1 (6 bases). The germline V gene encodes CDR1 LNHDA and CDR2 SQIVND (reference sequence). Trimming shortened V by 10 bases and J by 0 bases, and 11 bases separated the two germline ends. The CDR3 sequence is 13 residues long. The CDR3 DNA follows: TGTGCCAACCTAACAGGGAGCACAGATACGCAGTATTTT. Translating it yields CANLTGSTDTQYF.

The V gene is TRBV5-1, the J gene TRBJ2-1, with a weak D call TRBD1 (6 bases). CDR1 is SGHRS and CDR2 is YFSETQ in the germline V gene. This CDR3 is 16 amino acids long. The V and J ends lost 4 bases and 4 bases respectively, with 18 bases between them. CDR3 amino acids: CASSGTGSWGYNEQFF. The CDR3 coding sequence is TGCGCCAGCAGCGGCACAGGGTCTTGGGGTTACAATGAGCAGTTCTTC.

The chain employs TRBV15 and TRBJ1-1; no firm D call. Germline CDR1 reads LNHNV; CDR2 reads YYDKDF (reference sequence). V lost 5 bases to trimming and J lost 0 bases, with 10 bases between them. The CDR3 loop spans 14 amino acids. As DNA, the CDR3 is TGTGCCACCAGCGGTCTACACCTGAACACTGAAGCTTTCTTT. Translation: CATSGLHLNTEAFF.

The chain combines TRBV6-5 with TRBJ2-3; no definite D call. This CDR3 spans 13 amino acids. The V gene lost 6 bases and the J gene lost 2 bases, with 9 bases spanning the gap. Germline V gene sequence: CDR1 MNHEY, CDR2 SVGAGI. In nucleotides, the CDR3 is TGTGCCAGCAGGGGCGGTTCCACAGATACGCAGTATTTT. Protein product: CASRGGSTDTQYF.

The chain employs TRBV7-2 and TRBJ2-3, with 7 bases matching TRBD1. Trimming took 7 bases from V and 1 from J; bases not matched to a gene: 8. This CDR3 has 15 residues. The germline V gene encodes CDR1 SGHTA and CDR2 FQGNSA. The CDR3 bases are TGTGCCAGCACCCGACAGGGACACCGCACAGATACGCAGTATTTT. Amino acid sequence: CASTRQGHRTDTQYF.

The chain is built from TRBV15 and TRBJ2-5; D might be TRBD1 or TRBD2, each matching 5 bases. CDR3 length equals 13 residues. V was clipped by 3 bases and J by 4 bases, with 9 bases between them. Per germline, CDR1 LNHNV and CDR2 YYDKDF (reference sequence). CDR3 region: CATSSAGTETQYF. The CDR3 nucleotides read TGTGCCACCAGCAGTGCAGGGACAGAGACCCAGTACTTC.

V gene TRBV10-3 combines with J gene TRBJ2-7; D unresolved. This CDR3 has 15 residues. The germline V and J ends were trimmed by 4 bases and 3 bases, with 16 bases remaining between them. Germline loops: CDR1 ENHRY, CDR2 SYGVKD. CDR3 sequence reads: CAISGYGGTYYEQYF. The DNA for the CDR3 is TGTGCCATCAGTGGATACGGCGGAACTTACTACGAGCAGTACTTC.

The CDR3 protein is CASSIVGGEQYF. In DNA, the CDR3 is TGTGCCAGTAGTATTGTGGGTGGCGAGCAGTACTTC. V is TRBV19 and J is TRBJ2-7; D gene uncertain. Germline CDR1 is LNHDA and CDR2 is SQIVND (reference sequence). The CDR3 has 12 residues. Trimming shortened V by 3 bases and J by 6 bases, and 9 bases separated the two germline ends.

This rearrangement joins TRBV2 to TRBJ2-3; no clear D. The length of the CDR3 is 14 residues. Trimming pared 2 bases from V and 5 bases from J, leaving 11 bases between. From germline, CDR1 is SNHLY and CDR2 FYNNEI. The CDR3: CASSENGLGDTQYF. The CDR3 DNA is TGTGCCAGCAGTGAAAATGGTTTGGGAGATACGCAGTATTTT.

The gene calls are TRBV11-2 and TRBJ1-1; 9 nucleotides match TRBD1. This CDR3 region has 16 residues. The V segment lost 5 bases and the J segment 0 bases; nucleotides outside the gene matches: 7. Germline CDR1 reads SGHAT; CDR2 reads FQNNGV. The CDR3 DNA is TGTGCCAGCAGCCGTGGACAGGGGATCATGAACACTGAAGCTTTCTTT. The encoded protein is CASSRGQGIMNTEAFF.